The T cell receptor beta chain under discussion was sequenced for a study of blood T cell repertoires in COVID-19. The overall study: Samples representing acute and convalescent COVID-19 were sourced from the United States, Italy and Spain.

Methods used by the authors: Amplifying reference gene primers gave estimates of nucleated cell counts. Profiled with immunoSEQ multiplex PCR; TCRdb holds only in-frame clones, not every one. That table supplies the V and J calls and clone size; D and trimming were determined from the DNA. The repertoire has 70,000 or so clones, approximately 90% of them found once; the top ten carry less than 0.65%. Trimming at V came to 4 bases and at J to 4 bases, leaving 9 bases not matched to a gene. The V gene's germline CDR1 is SGHRS and CDR2 YFSETQ. This CDR3 has 15 residues. The rearrangement joins TRBV5-1 to TRBJ1-1, with 8 bases matching TRBD1. Sample: peripheral blood. The receptor's source is a man in his sixties with acute or convalescent COVID-19. CDR3 loop: CASSIRQGYGTEAFF. The CDR3 DNA reads TGCGCCAGCAGCATTCGACAGGGGTACGGCACTGAAGCTTTCTTT.